This T cell receptor (beta chain) was identified in a study of yellow fever vaccine responses in identical twins. TCRdb re-called the RT-PCR reads with MiXCR, one entry per CDR3 protein. The sample shows 2,000 to 2,500 distinct CDR3 sequences, 70% to 85% of them seen only once. V lost 5 bases and J lost 3, with 7 bases in between. CDR1 is SGHAT and CDR2 is FQNNGV in the germline V gene. The CDR3 is 12 residues long. The specimen was T cells from blood (PBMCs), unsorted or a sorted subset (not recorded which), collected before or after yellow fever vaccination (not recorded which). The chain employs TRBV11-2 and TRBJ1-2, with D unresolved. This TCR came from a young woman who received the yellow fever vaccine. The CDR3 DNA sequence: TGTGCCAGCAGCCTTGGGGACTATGGCTACACCTTC. Translation: CASSLGDYGYTF.